These T cell receptor beta chains were read from a single sample in a study of cytomegalovirus exposure and HLA in healthy donors. The repertoire was sequenced with immunoSEQ multiplex PCR; TCRdb's copy has only in-frame clones and lacks some. In total, the table holds around 210,000 clones. Input material: PBMCs. These receptors were taken from a woman aged 30 to 39 in good health and CMV-seropositive. CDR3s include the opening cysteine and the closing phenylalanine or tryptophan.

len | j_gene | v_gene | CDR3aa
15 | TRBJ2-2 | TRBV27 | CASSKLGINTGELFF
14 | TRBJ2-1 | TRBV4-1 | CASSHPSGDNEQFF
16 | TRBJ1-2 | TRBV19 | CASSIAPDTIYYGYTF
17 | TRBJ1-2 | TRBV18 | CASSRGGDLRDGGGNTF
14 | TRBJ1-2 | TRBV5-1 | CASSLDRDGYGYTF
17 | TRBJ2-6 | TRBV18 | CASSPGTGGSGANVLTF
14 | TRBJ1-1 | TRBV5-8 | CASSFGQVNTEAFF
12 | TRBJ1-2 | TRBV11-2 | CASSLDRVGYTF
13 | TRBJ1-5 | TRBV6-1 | CASSEGPNQPQHF
15 | TRBJ2-1 | TRBV5-1 | CASSSQGAQGYEQFF
15 | TRBJ2-7 | TRBV5-1 | CASSSGQGVTYEQYF
13 | TRBJ1-1 | TRBV27 | CASSRDKITEAFF
14 | TRBJ2-1 | TRBV6-4 | CASKPGQGAREQFF
14 | TRBJ1-2 | TRBV27 | CASSPLDRNYGYTF
15 | TRBJ2-2 | TRBV6-1 | CASMVQGFDTGELFF
15 | TRBJ1-2 | TRBV5-1 | CASSPASVTNYGYTF
14 | TRBJ1-1 | TRBV5-1 | CASSLGGGTAAAFF
13 | TRBJ1-1 | TRBV6-5 | CASENRGNTEAFF
18 | TRBJ1-1 | TRBV5-1 | CASSLGALLGQGNTEAFF
15 | TRBJ2-7 | TRBV7-2 | CASSLHAGLSYEQYF
16 | TRBJ1-3 | TRBV5-1 | CASSLGQGPSGNTIYF
15 | TRBJ1-5 | TRBV7-2 | CASSLAGQGNQPQHF
15 | TRBJ2-7 | TRBV4-1 | CASSQPIAFGYEQYF
15 | TRBJ2-5 | TRBV7-8 | CASSLLDRPEETQYF
13 | TRBJ1-3 | TRBV10-3 | CAISLDSGNTIYF
16 | TRBJ2-5 | TRBV6-1 | CASSEVGQGVGETQYF
15 | TRBJ2-7 | TRBV28 | CASSLSAGPSYEQYF
13 | TRBJ2-5 | TRBV7-2 | CASSLAVVETQYF
15 | TRBJ2-7 | TRBV7-9 | CASSLGGYSSYEQYF